This passage covers 17 T cell receptor beta chains from one sample sequenced in a study of blood T cell repertoires in COVID-19. Measured with immunoSEQ multiplex PCR; TCRdb has only the in-frame clones, and not every one. The sample holds nearly 250,000 clones, more than 70% seen once. Sample: PBMCs or T cells enriched from blood (not recorded which). These receptor sequences come from a woman between 45 and 60 years old who had recovered from COVID-19.

The chain employs TRBV7-2 and TRBJ2-7, with TRBD1 matching over 8 bases. Losses at the gene ends were 1 base for V and 3 bases for J; bases not matched to a gene: 5. The CDR3 spans 15 residues. The V gene's germline CDR1 is SGHTA and CDR2 FQGNSA. For the CDR3, the DNA is TGTGCCAGCAGCTTAGAGGCAGGGGGCTTCTACGAGCAGTACTTC. As protein: CASSLEAGGFYEQYF.

The gene calls are TRBV20-1 and TRBJ1-6; D unclear. The germline CDR1 and CDR2 sequences are DFQATT and SNEGSKA (reference sequence). The germline V and J ends were trimmed by 4 bases and 16 bases, with 11 bases remaining between them. CDR3 length: 10 residues. CDR3 sequence: CSAKTATLHF. The CDR3 coding sequence is TGCAGTGCTAAGACTGCAACACTCCACTTT.

The gene calls are TRBV11-3 and TRBJ2-2; D possibly corresponds to TRBD2 (5 bases). V lost 3 bases, J lost 5 bases, and 13 bases lay in between. The length of the CDR3 is 15 residues. CDR1 and CDR2 (germline): SGHNT, YENEEA. The CDR3 nucleotides are TGTGCCAGCAGCTTGACCGGGATAGGAACCGGGGAGCTGTTTTTT. It specifies CASSLTGIGTGELFF.

V usage is TRBV14 and J usage is TRBJ2-5; maybe TRBD1 (6 bases). This CDR3 spans 13 amino acids. CDR1 SGHDN and CDR2 FVKESK come from the germline V gene. V lost 4 bases and J lost 5, with 11 bases in between. This CDR3 is CASSLRGRETQYF. The DNA for the CDR3 is TGTGCCAGCAGCCTCAGGGGTAGGGAGACCCAGTACTTC.

Written as DNA, the CDR3 is TGTGCCAGCAGCTTAGCAGGGGAAAATCAGCCCCAGCATTTT. It encodes CASSLAGENQPQHF. The V call is TRBV7-2, the J call TRBJ1-5; TRBD1 might be the D (5 bases). This CDR3 is built from 14 residues. The V and J ends lost 0 bases and 4 bases respectively, with 7 bases between them. Germline V gene data show CDR1 as SGHTA and CDR2 as FQGNSA. Filled out from reference TRBV7-2 and TRBJ1-5, the complete variable domain reads GAGVSQSPSNKVTEKGKDVELRCDPISGHTALYWYRQSLGQGLEFLIYFQGNSAPDKSGLPSDRFSAERTGGSVSTLTIQRTQQEDSAVYLCASSLAGENQPQHFGDGTRLSIL.

The V gene is TRBV9, the J gene TRBJ1-2; 7 bases fit TRBD1. CDR1 is SGDLS, CDR2 YYNGEE, per germline. The V and J ends lost 4 bases and 5 bases, in that order; junction bases with no gene match: 8. This CDR3 has 14 amino acids. In DNA form, the CDR3 reads TGTGCCAGCAGCAGAGGACAGGACAGATATGGCTACACCTTC. Translated: CASSRGQDRYGYTF.

Only one count was recorded for this clone. The chain employs TRBV27 and TRBJ2-2; D call uncertain. The V gene's germline CDR1 is MNHEY and CDR2 SMNVEV (reference sequence). The CDR3 runs to 14 residues. V dropped 0 bases and J dropped 6 bases, with 8 bases sitting between them. The CDR3 reads CASSLSAASGELFF. The CDR3 region has the DNA TGTGCCAGCAGTTTATCCGCGGCCTCCGGGGAGCTGTTTTTT.

Here the CDR3 DNA reads TGTGCCAGCAATTCCCTGACAGGGGGCTCCGATACGCAGTATTTT. This encodes CASNSLTGGSDTQYF. The rearrangement links TRBV2 to TRBJ2-3, with 10 bases lining up with TRBD1. V gave up 7 bases and J gave up 6 bases; unmatched junction bases: 10. CDR1 and CDR2 from the germline V gene are SNHLY and FYNNEI. The CDR3 runs 15 residues.

The chain recombines TRBV12-3 or TRBV12-4 with TRBJ2-5; D is possibly TRBD1 (5 bases). V lost 2 bases and J lost 4, with 8 bases in between. This CDR3 is built from 13 residues. CDR3 in amino acids: CASSLRQGETQYF. In DNA form, the CDR3 reads TGTGCCAGCAGTTTACGTCAGGGAGAGACCCAGTACTTC.

V is TRBV5-1 and J is TRBJ2-7; D possibly corresponds to TRBD1 (6 bases). The V end was cut by 3 bases, the J end by 4 bases, with 14 bases between. CDR3 length equals 14 residues. Germline V gene sequence: CDR1 SGHRS, CDR2 YFSETQ. The CDR3 region has the DNA TGCGCCAGCAGCTCCCCGGACAGCCGGTACGAGCAGTACTTC. Encoded protein: CASSSPDSRYEQYF.

This chain links TRBV4-1 with TRBJ2-1; TRBD2 agrees at 8 bases. The CDR3 sequence is 16 residues long. From germline, CDR1 is MGHRA and CDR2 YSYEKL. Trimming removed 0 bases from V and 4 bases from J; junction bases left unmatched: 5. For the CDR3, the DNA is TGCGCCAGCAGCCAAGATCCCCCGGGGGGGTACAATGAGCAGTTCTTC. Protein: CASSQDPPGGYNEQFF.

The rearrangement uses TRBV6-2 or TRBV6-3 and TRBJ2-4; tentatively, D is TRBD2 (7 bases). The germline V gene has CDR1 MNHEY and CDR2 SVGEGT. The V end was cut by 4 bases, the J end by 8 bases, with 15 bases between. The CDR3 runs 14 residues. The DNA for the CDR3 is TGTGCCAGCAGTTCCCTGGGGGGGCGGCACATTCAGTACTTC. Amino acid sequence: CASSSLGGRHIQYF.

The V and J genes are TRBV3-1 (or the pseudogene TRBV3-2) and TRBJ1-1; 9 bases agree with TRBD1. V was clipped by 4 bases and J by 0 bases; unmatched bases: 3. Germline V gene sequence: CDR1 LGHDT, CDR2 YNNKEL (reference sequence). The CDR3 covers 15 residues. The CDR3 nucleotides are TGTGCCAGCAGCCCCAGACAGGGGGTGAACACTGAAGCTTTCTTT. Protein: CASSPRQGVNTEAFF.

The chain recombines TRBV5-4 with TRBJ1-1; D not resolved. Trimming took 0 bases from V and 4 from J, leaving 13 bases between them. Looked up from germline, CDR1 is SGHNT and CDR2 is YYREEE (reference sequence). The length of the CDR3 is 15 residues. CDR3 residues: CASSLASGGGTEAFF. The CDR3 nucleotides read TGTGCCAGCAGCTTGGCTAGTGGTGGTGGCACTGAAGCTTTCTTT.

The sample holds one count of this clone. The chain employs TRBV9 and TRBJ2-2, with D perhaps matching TRBD2 (6 bases). V lost 0 bases and J 2 bases, leaving 8 bases between the germline ends. The germline V gene has CDR1 SGDLS and CDR2 YYNGEE. The CDR3 runs 15 residues. The CDR3 is CASSVGLDNTGELFF. CDR3 sequence (DNA): TGTGCCAGCAGCGTAGGACTAGATAACACCGGGGAGCTGTTTTTT.

CDR3 region: CASSPNRAGGEQFF. The CDR3 nucleotides are TGTGCCAGCTCACCAAACCGAGCAGGTGGCGAGCAGTTCTTC. The chain carries TRBV18 and TRBJ2-1; D unclear. Trimming left V 2 bases short and J 10 bases short, with 15 bases between. Germline V gene sequence: CDR1 KGHSH, CDR2 LQKENI. This CDR3 has 14 residues.

This clone was counted a single time. V is TRBV19 and J is TRBJ1-2, with 10 positions matching TRBD1. The length of the CDR3 is 17 residues. Germline CDR1 and CDR2: LNHDA and SQIVND (reference sequence). Trimming removed 3 bases from V and 6 bases from J; junction bases left unmatched: 13. CDR3 loop: CASSIGPRQGAVHGYTF. As DNA, the CDR3 is TGTGCCAGTAGTATTGGTCCGAGACAGGGGGCCGTGCATGGCTACACCTTC.